Listed below are T cell receptor beta chains from one sample, sequenced in a study of neoadjuvant anti-PD-1 for oral cavity cancer. Data came from immunoSEQ multiplex PCR; TCRdb stores just in-frame clones and leaves some out. The data hold some 40,000 clones, with roughly 35% observed a single time. The specimen was tumor tissue, collected after nivolumab (anti-PD-1) treatment. The receptors come from a person aged 35-79 years with oral cavity squamous cell carcinoma. The CDR3 runs from the conserved cysteine through the conserved F or W. Fields, in order: J gene, V gene, clone size, D gene, CDR3 protein, CDR3 DNA. D genes are given only for firm matches. Some rows have no size entry. The others give once, few or many, or a class for an expanded clone.

TRBJ2-1	TRBV11-3	few	-	CASSLDQGGTGFPNEQFF	TGTGCCAGCAGCTTAGATCAAGGGGGTACGGGGTTCCCAAATGAGCAGTTCTTC
TRBJ2-5	TRBV2	-	-	CAVYRGALEETQYF	TGTGCCGTATACCGGGGGGCCCTTGAAGAGACCCAGTACTTC
TRBJ1-1	TRBV29-1	-	TRBD1	CSVERQGQATEAFF	TGCAGCGTTGAACGCCAGGGACAGGCCACTGAAGCTTTCTTT
TRBJ1-1	TRBV7-9	many	-	CASSKDQPRTEAFF	TGTGCCAGCAGCAAGGACCAACCGAGGACTGAAGCTTTCTTT
TRBJ2-1	TRBV5-1	-	-	CASSLVAARADEQFF	TGCGCCAGCAGCTTGGTAGCGGCTCGAGCCGATGAGCAGTTCTTC
TRBJ2-7	TRBV5-4	-	-	CASSFRAGFNPEQYF	TGTGCCAGCAGCTTCCGCGCAGGGTTTAATCCCGAGCAGTACTTC
TRBJ2-7	TRBV29-1	-	-	CSVEGYGDEQYF	TGCAGCGTTGAGGGGTACGGGGACGAGCAGTACTTC
TRBJ1-2	TRBV7-9	-	-	CASSTTGIYGYTF	TGTGCCAGCAGCACAACCGGGATCTATGGCTACACCTTC
TRBJ2-5	TRBV4-1	-	TRBD2	CASSRTSGGDTQYF	TGCGCCAGCAGCCGGACTAGCGGGGGTGATACCCAGTACTTC
TRBJ2-7	TRBV14	-	TRBD2	CASSQGGGRAFEQYF	TGTGCCAGCAGCCAAGGAGGTGGGAGGGCCTTCGAGCAGTACTTC
TRBJ1-3	TRBV6-5	few	-	CASSYRGPGNTIYF	TGTGCCAGCAGTTATAGGGGTCCTGGAAACACCATATATTTT
TRBJ1-2	TRBV11-2	few	-	CASSLDAGSDGYTF	TGTGCCAGCAGCTTAGACGCGGGAAGCGATGGCTACACCTTC
TRBJ2-7	TRBV10-2	-	-	CASKTFDEQYF	TGCGCCAGCAAGACCTTCGACGAGCAGTACTTC
TRBJ1-1	TRBV7-8	-	-	CASSLALLHGAFF	TGTGCCAGCAGCTTAGCGTTGTTACACGGCGCTTTCTTT
TRBJ1-3	TRBV19	-	-	CASRYDRLSGNTIYF	TGTGCCAGTAGATATGACAGATTATCTGGAAACACCATATATTTT
TRBJ2-3	TRBV6-5	few	TRBD1	CASSGTGTDTQYF	TGTGCCAGCAGCGGGACAGGCACAGATACGCAGTATTTT
TRBJ2-7	TRBV15	medium-sized	-	CATSRRGGAYEQYF	TGTGCCACCAGCAGGAGGGGGGGCGCCTACGAGCAGTACTTC
TRBJ1-2	TRBV6-5	few	-	CASTPGSNYGYTF	TGTGCCAGCACCCCTGGCAGTAACTATGGCTACACCTTC
TRBJ2-7	TRBV19	few	-	CASSARQAPYEQYF	TGTGCCAGTAGTGCCCGACAGGCTCCCTACGAGCAGTACTTC
TRBJ2-1	TRBV7-3	-	TRBD2	CASSQTSAGLYNEQFF	TGTGCCAGCAGCCAGACTAGCGCAGGACTTTACAATGAGCAGTTCTTC
TRBJ1-1	TRBV7-9	-	TRBD1	CASSLMGQWNTEAFF	TGTGCCAGCAGCTTAATGGGACAGTGGAACACTGAAGCTTTCTTT
TRBJ2-5	TRBV7-9	few	TRBD1	CASSLRGRGETQYF	TGTGCCAGCAGCTTGAGGGGGCGCGGGGAGACCCAGTACTTC
TRBJ2-2	TRBV6-1	-	TRBD2	CASSGTSGSAGELFF	TGTGCCAGCAGTGGGACTAGCGGGAGTGCCGGGGAGCTGTTTTTT
TRBJ2-7	TRBV15	-	-	CATSRGSVSSYEQYF	TGTGCCACCAGCAGAGGATCTGTTAGCTCCTACGAGCAGTACTTC
TRBJ2-6	TRBV7-9	-	-	CASSLMVGVSGANVLTF	TGTGCCAGCAGCTTAATGGTCGGGGTCTCCGGGGCCAACGTCCTGACTTTC
TRBJ1-2	TRBV7-9	many	-	CASSADSYGYTF	TGTGCCAGCAGCGCCGACAGTTATGGCTACACCTTC
TRBJ1-2	TRBV30	few	-	CAWSVSLGGYTF	TGTGCCTGGAGTGTCTCCCTGGGGGGCTACACCTTC
TRBJ2-5	TRBV7-3	many	-	CASSWRGGLGETQYF	TGTGCCAGCAGCTGGAGGGGTGGCCTAGGGGAGACCCAGTACTTC
TRBJ1-1	TRBV5-1	-	-	CASSPRSQNTEAFF	TGCGCCAGCAGCCCGAGGTCCCAGAACACTGAAGCTTTCTTT
TRBJ2-5	TRBV6-5	many	-	CASRPLRRVETQYF	TGTGCCAGCAGACCACTGCGGAGGGTAGAGACCCAGTACTTC
TRBJ2-1	TRBV5-1	few	-	CASSLVSAYNEQFF	TGCGCCAGCAGCTTGGTTTCAGCCTACAATGAGCAGTTCTTC
TRBJ1-1	TRBV2	-	-	CASSDYQGKAFF	TGTGCCAGCAGTGATTATCAGGGGAAAGCTTTCTTT
TRBJ2-7	TRBV21-1	-	-	CAFRGDRDYEQYF	TGTGCCTTCAGGGGGGACAGGGACTACGAGCAGTACTTC
TRBJ2-6	TRBV7-6	-	-	CASSARLVSGANVLTF	TGTGCCAGCAGCGCCCGACTAGTTTCTGGGGCCAACGTCCTGACTTTC
TRBJ1-6	TRBV25-1	-	-	CASRVQGPNSPLHF	TGTGCCAGCAGGGTACAGGGACCGAATTCACCCCTCCACTTT
TRBJ1-1	TRBV28	-	-	CASTVQGLEAFF	TGTGCCAGCACGGTTCAGGGACTTGAAGCTTTCTTT
TRBJ1-1	TRBV7-6	-	-	CASSRGPWDTEAFF	TGTGCCAGCAGCCGGGGTCCTTGGGACACTGAAGCTTTCTTT
TRBJ2-7	TRBV28	-	TRBD1	CASHTGTGSYEQYF	TGTGCCAGCCATACGGGGACAGGGTCCTACGAGCAGTACTTC
TRBJ1-1	TRBV7-2	-	-	CASSPRAAGHTEAFF	TGTGCCAGCAGCCCGCGGGCCGCAGGTCACACTGAAGCTTTCTTT
TRBJ1-5	TRBV19	-	TRBD1	CASSTDRVRNQPQHF	TGTGCCAGTAGTACCGACAGGGTACGCAATCAGCCCCAGCATTTT
TRBJ2-7	TRBV6-6	-	-	CASKLTSTETYEQYF	TGTGCCAGCAAACTTACCTCGACAGAGACCTACGAGCAGTACTTC
TRBJ1-1	TRBV5-1	few	TRBD1	CASSVTGDENTEAFF	TGCGCCAGCAGCGTGACAGGGGATGAGAACACTGAAGCTTTCTTT
TRBJ2-4	TRBV19	few	-	CASSMQPKNIQYF	TGTGCCAGTAGTATGCAGCCCAAAAACATTCAGTACTTC
TRBJ1-2	TRBV4-1	-	-	CASSQVADRQINYGYTF	TGCGCCAGCAGCCAAGTAGCGGACAGACAAATCAACTATGGCTACACCTTC
TRBJ2-6	TRBV9	few	-	CASSARDAGANVLTF	TGTGCCAGCAGCGCCCGGGATGCTGGGGCCAACGTCCTGACTTTC
TRBJ1-1	TRBV7-3	-	TRBD1	CASSLWQGDAEDTEAFF	TGTGCCAGCAGCTTATGGCAGGGGGATGCAGAGGACACTGAAGCTTTCTTT
TRBJ2-7	TRBV2	few	-	CASGGRLPPYEQYF	TGTGCCAGCGGGGGTCGACTACCCCCCTACGAGCAGTACTTC
TRBJ2-3	TRBV27	few	-	CASSQIPGTQYF	TGTGCCAGCAGTCAGATCCCGGGTACGCAGTATTTT